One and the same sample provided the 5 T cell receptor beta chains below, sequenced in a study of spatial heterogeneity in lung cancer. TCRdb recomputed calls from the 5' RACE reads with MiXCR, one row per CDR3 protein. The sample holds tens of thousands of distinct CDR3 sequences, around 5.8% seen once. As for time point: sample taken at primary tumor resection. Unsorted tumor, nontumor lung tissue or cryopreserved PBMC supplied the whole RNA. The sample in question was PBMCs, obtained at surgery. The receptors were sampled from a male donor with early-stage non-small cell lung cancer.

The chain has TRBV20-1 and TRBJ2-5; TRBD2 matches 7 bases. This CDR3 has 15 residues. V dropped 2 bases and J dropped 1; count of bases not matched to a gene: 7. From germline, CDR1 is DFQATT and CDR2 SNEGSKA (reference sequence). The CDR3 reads CSARRTGTIQETQYF. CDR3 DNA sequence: TGCAGTGCTAGACGTACCGGGACTATCCAAGAGACCCAGTACTTC.

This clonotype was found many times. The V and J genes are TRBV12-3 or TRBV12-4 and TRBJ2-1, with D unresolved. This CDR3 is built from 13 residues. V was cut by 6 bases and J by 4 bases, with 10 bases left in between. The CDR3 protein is CASSFDRYNEQFF. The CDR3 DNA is TGTGCCAGCAGCTTCGATCGGTACAATGAGCAGTTCTTC.

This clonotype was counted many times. The DNA for the CDR3 is TGTGCCAGCAGCCAAGCGGGTTTCGGGACGGGAAACATTCAGTACTTC. Protein: CASSQAGFGTGNIQYF. V and J are TRBV13 and TRBJ2-4; tentatively, D is TRBD2 (6 bases). The germline V and J ends were trimmed by 5 bases and 6 bases, with 20 bases remaining between them. The CDR3 is made up of 16 amino acids. Germline V gene data show CDR1 as PRHDT and CDR2 as FYEKMQ (reference sequence).

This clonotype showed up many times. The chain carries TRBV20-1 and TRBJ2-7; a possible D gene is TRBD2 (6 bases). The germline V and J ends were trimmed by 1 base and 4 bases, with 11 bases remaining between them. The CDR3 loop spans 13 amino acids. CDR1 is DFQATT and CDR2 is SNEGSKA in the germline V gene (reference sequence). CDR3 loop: CSARVSGLYEQYF. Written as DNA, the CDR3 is TGCAGTGCTAGAGTAAGCGGACTATACGAGCAGTACTTC.

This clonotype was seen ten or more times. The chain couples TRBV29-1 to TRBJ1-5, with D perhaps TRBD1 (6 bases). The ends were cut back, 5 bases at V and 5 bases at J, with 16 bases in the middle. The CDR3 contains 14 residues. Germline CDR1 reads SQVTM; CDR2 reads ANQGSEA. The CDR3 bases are TGCAGCGTTACTTCCGGGACAACAGATCAGCCCCAGCATTTT. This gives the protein CSVTSGTTDQPQHF.